These 32 T cell receptor beta chains share one sample of origin, sequenced in a study of blood T cells in healthy people across ages. With a J-beta primer mix and a sample-barcoded 5' primer, a second PCR ran about 6 to 11 cycles. MiXCR, applied by TCRdb to the 5' RACE reads, yields one record per CDR3 protein. The table lists about 640,000 distinct CDR3 sequences, about 30% of them singletons. The sequencing sample was made of blood. These receptors were taken from a woman aged 80 or over in good health.

This clonotype was detected many times. This chain links TRBV25-1 with TRBJ1-1; D is unresolved. From germline, CDR1 is MGHDK and CDR2 SYGVNS. The CDR3 runs to 14 residues. V lost 3 bases and J lost 5, with 13 bases in between. The CDR3 DNA follows: TGTGCCAGCAGTGAGGCGGGTAAGAATACTGAAGCTTTCTTT. This encodes CASSEAGKNTEAFF. Looking up the rest from reference TRBV25-1 and TRBJ1-1 gives the full variable domain: EADIYQTPRYLVIGTGKKITLECSQTMGHDKMYWYQQDPGMELHLIHYSYGVNSTEKGDLSSESTVSRIRTEHFPLTLESARPSHTSQYLCASSEAGKNTEAFFGQGTRLTVV.

The chain is built from TRBV28 and TRBJ2-5; D unclear. CDR1 and CDR2 (germline): MDHEN, SYDVKM. V lost 10 bases and J lost 11, with 20 bases in between. The CDR3 is 12 residues long. CDR3 coding DNA: TGTGCCATCTCGAAAAACTACAATGAGCAGTACTTC. It codes for CAISKNYNEQYF.

This clonotype was found many times. The chain has TRBV2 and TRBJ2-7, with 8 bases that match TRBD2. J gave up 7 bases and V 10 bases, and 12 bases lay outside the gene matches. Germline lookup yields CDR1 SNHLY and CDR2 FYNNEI. The CDR3 consists of 13 residues. The CDR3 spells CAISGTRLGEQYF. The DNA of the CDR3 is TGTGCCATTAGCGGGACACGGCTGGGAGAGCAGTACTTC.

The chain uses TRBV7-2 and TRBJ1-2; D unclear. CDR1 is SGHTA, CDR2 FQGNSA, per germline. V lost 5 bases to trimming and J lost 4 bases, with 17 bases between them. The CDR3 is made up of 15 amino acids. CDR3 in DNA: TGTGCCAGCAGCCCCCTCCGAGGCGACCGCTATGGCTACACCTTC. Protein: CASSPLRGDRYGYTF.

There are many counts of this clonotype. The chain links TRBV9 to TRBJ2-3, with D possibly being TRBD2 (5 bases). CDR1 is SGDLS, CDR2 YYNGEE, per germline. This CDR3 region has 15 residues. Trimming removed 0 bases at V and 7 bases at J, with 15 bases between. The CDR3 region has the DNA TGTGCCAGCAGCGTAGAAGGAGCGGACCAAAATACGCAGTATTTT. This gives the protein CASSVEGADQNTQYF.

The chain combines TRBV10-3 with TRBJ2-7; 9 bases align to TRBD2. Germline CDR1 reads ENHRY; CDR2 reads SYGVKD. The CDR3 has 14 residues. Unmatched junction bases numbered 7, after V lost 7 bases and J lost 3 bases. The DNA for the CDR3 is TGTGCCATCAATGATTCTAGCGGGATCTACGAGCAGTACTTC. Translated, it gives CAINDSSGIYEQYF.

A word on this clonotype: A much larger clone sits a single nucleotide away, making a read error possible. CDR3 nucleotides: TGTGCCACCAGACCGGAACGGGACTCTTTGAGGGATGAGCAGTACTTC. It specifies CATRPERDSLRDEQYF. The J gene is TRBJ2-7, the V gene TRBV15; a weak D match, TRBD2 (6 bases). The germline V gene has CDR1 LNHNV and CDR2 YYDKDF (reference sequence). V was shortened by 6 bases and J by 7 bases, with 25 bases between the two germline ends. The CDR3 has 16 amino acids.

In this sample, this clonotype turned up a few times. A much larger clone lies one base from this, so it may be a read error. The DNA for the CDR3 is TGTGCCAGCAGGGGGACTTTTTACAATGAGCAGTACTTC. It translates to CASRGTFYNEQYF. V and J are TRBV6-1 and TRBJ2-1; D possibly corresponds to TRBD2 (6 bases). The DNA end is more similar to TRBJ2-7, so the J call may be wrong. The CDR3 spans 13 residues. The germline CDR1 and CDR2 sequences are MNHNS and SASEGT.

This clonotype has a count of ten or more. The chain couples TRBV7-3 to TRBJ1-2; D remains ambiguous. The CDR3 sequence is 15 residues long. V shed 0 bases and J shed 4 bases, with 12 bases lying between them. The germline V gene has CDR1 SGHTA and CDR2 FQGTGA. DNA for the CDR3: TGTGCCAGCAGCTTAACAGCGGAGGCGGGCTATGGCTACACCTTC. Translated, it gives CASSLTAEAGYGYTF. Based on the CDR3 plus reference TRBV7-3 and TRBJ1-2, the full variable domain is GAGVSQTPSNKVTEKGKYVELRCDPISGHTALYWYRQSLGQGPEFLIYFQGTGAADDSGLPNDRFFAVRPEGSVSTLKIQRTERGDSAVYLCASSLTAEAGYGYTFGSGTRLTVV.

With regard to this clonotype: A much bigger clone sits one base away, suggesting this may be a read error. The chain recombines TRBV20-1 with TRBJ2-7; no clear D. The CDR3 spans 11 residues. Germline V CDR1 and CDR2: DFQATT, SNEGSKA (reference sequence). In DNA form, the CDR3 reads TGCAATGCAGTCGTCTCCTACGAGCAGTACTTC. Encoded protein: CNAVVSYEQYF.

This clonotype was seen many times. V and J are TRBV6-5 and TRBJ2-5; D assignment may be TRBD1 or TRBD2 (6 bases each). The V end was cut by 7 bases, the J end by 5 bases, with 14 bases between. The germline V gene has CDR1 MNHEY and CDR2 SVGAGI. This CDR3 has 13 residues. The CDR3 sequence is CASTRRGFETQYF. CDR3 nucleotides: TGTGCCAGCACCAGGAGGGGGTTTGAGACCCAGTACTTC.

The sample holds a few counts of this clonotype. A much larger clone lies a single base off, so this may be a read error. The V call is TRBV6-5, the J call TRBJ1-2; D is undetermined. The CDR3 is 14 residues long. Trimming removed 9 bases at V and 4 bases at J, with 18 bases between. The germline CDR1 and CDR2 sequences are MNHEY and SVGAGI. The CDR3 DNA reads as TGTGCCAGTTTGGCTAAGGACGGGAGCTATGGCTACACCTTC. The encoded protein is CASLAKDGSYGYTF.

A few counts support this clonotype. CDR3 nucleotides: TGTGCCTGGAGCTCCTCTAGTATGGCTTATGGCTACACCTTC. Protein: CAWSSSSMAYGYTF. The V and J genes are TRBV30 and TRBJ1-2; D call uncertain. The CDR3 contains 14 residues. Trimming took 3 bases from V and 5 from J, leaving 16 bases between them. From germline, CDR1 is GTSNPN and CDR2 SVGIG (reference sequence).

The chain joins TRBV14 to TRBJ1-6, with D unresolved. Trimming stripped 8 bases from V and 5 bases from J, with 10 bases between. The CDR3 loop spans 13 amino acids. Germline assignment: CDR1 SGHDN and CDR2 FVKESK. CDR3 sequence reads: CASGWADNSPLHF. CDR3 DNA sequence: TGTGCCAGCGGGTGGGCTGATAATTCACCCCTCCACTTT.

The sample holds many counts of this clonotype. This rearrangement joins TRBV7-2 to TRBJ2-7; no definite D call. The CDR3 consists of 16 residues. Trimming took off 4 bases at V and 0 bases at J, with 16 bases between the two ends. Germline-derived CDR1 and CDR2 are SGHTA and FQGNSA. CDR3 sequence (DNA): TGTGCCAGCAGCTCCCATCGGACGGTTTTCTCCTACGAGCAGTACTTC. Translating it yields CASSSHRTVFSYEQYF.

This clonotype has at least ten counts. The chain combines TRBV28 with TRBJ2-5; D is ambiguous. The V end was cut by 7 bases, the J end by 5 bases, with 8 bases between. Germline V CDR1 and CDR2: MDHEN, SYDVKM. This CDR3 spans 11 amino acids. For the CDR3, the DNA is TGTGCCAGCAAGGGTCGGGAGACCCAGTACTTC. Its protein product is CASKGRETQYF. Together with reference TRBV28 and TRBJ2-5, the CDR3 gives the full variable domain: DVKVTQSSRYLVKRTGEKVFLECVQDMDHENMFWYRQDPGLGLRLIYFSYDVKMKEKGDIPEGYSVSREKKERFSLILESASTNQTSMYLCASKGRETQYFGPGTRLLVL.

V is TRBV10-3 and J is TRBJ2-5, with 8 bases matching TRBD2. Germline CDR1 and CDR2: ENHRY and SYGVKD. This CDR3 region has 16 residues. The J segment lost 3 bases and the V segment lost 3 bases, leaving 9 bases of the junction unmatched. The CDR3 loop reads CAISEGRGGLEETQYF. For the CDR3, the DNA is TGTGCCATCAGTGAAGGACGGGGGGGCTTAGAAGAGACCCAGTACTTC.

This clonotype was counted at least ten times. The chain joins TRBV12-3 or TRBV12-4 to TRBJ1-2, with a tentative D call TRBD1 (6 bases). Trimming removed 3 bases from V and 7 bases from J, with 12 bases in between. The CDR3 runs to 13 residues. The CDR3 DNA reads as TGTGCCAGCAGTTTCCGGTCCAGGGGTGGCTACACCTTC. It specifies CASSFRSRGGYTF.

Many counts were recorded for this clonotype. J is TRBJ2-1 and V is TRBV20-1; maybe TRBD2 (7 bases). Germline-derived CDR1 and CDR2 are DFQATT and SNEGSKA (reference sequence). The CDR3 spans 19 residues. Between the trimmed V and J ends, which lost 5 bases and 5 bases, there was a span of 31 bases. Here the CDR3 DNA reads TGCAGTGCTCCCGGTTTAGGAGGGGGGGCCGGAGGAGCGAACAATGAGCAGTTCTTC. Translation gives CSAPGLGGGAGGANNEQFF.

This chain connects TRBV20-1 to TRBJ2-3, with D uncertain. From germline, CDR1 is DFQATT and CDR2 SNEGSKA (reference sequence). Trimming removed 5 bases from V and 0 bases from J, with 9 bases in between. The CDR3 consists of 13 residues. CDR3 in amino acids: CSALETSTDTQYF. The CDR3 DNA reads as TGCAGTGCTCTTGAGACTAGCACAGATACGCAGTATTTT.

This clonotype was seen many times. The chain links TRBV6-5 to TRBJ2-3; 11 bases agree with TRBD1. Trimming at V came to 9 bases and at J to 2 bases, leaving 7 bases not matched to a gene. This CDR3 spans 15 amino acids. CDR1 is MNHEY, CDR2 SVGAGI, per germline. The CDR3 is CASNPGQGDTDTQYF. The CDR3 coding sequence is TGTGCCAGTAACCCGGGACAGGGGGACACAGATACGCAGTATTTT.

This clonotype has ten or more counts. V gene TRBV6-5 combines with J gene TRBJ2-7; D might be TRBD1 or TRBD2, each matching 5 bases. The germline V gene encodes CDR1 MNHEY and CDR2 SVGAGI. The CDR3 extends over 14 amino acids. The ends were cut back, 0 bases at V and 1 base at J, with 7 bases in the middle. The CDR3 bases are TGTGCCAGCAGTTACTCGGGGGATTCCTACGAGCAGTACTTC. Amino acids: CASSYSGDSYEQYF.

This clonotype was counted many times. One end of the junction is discordant with germline, which a read error may explain. The V and J genes are TRBV5-1 and TRBJ2-3; D is tentatively TRBD1 or TRBD2 (6 bases each). The germline V gene encodes CDR1 SGHRS and CDR2 YFSETQ. This CDR3 has 14 amino acids. CDR3 region: CASSLEGGADTQYF. For the CDR3, the DNA is TGTGCCAGCAGCTTAGAGGGGGGTGCAGATACGCAGTATTTT.

This clonotype appeared a few times. This may arise from a read error, as a much more abundant clone is one base away. CDR3 sequence: CASRSRGCSQETQYF. CDR3 nucleotide sequence: TGTGCCAGCAGGTCTAGGGGGTGCTCCCAAGAGACCCAGTACTTC. The gene calls are TRBV7-2 and TRBJ2-5; a weak D match, TRBD1 (6 bases). V gave up 6 bases and J gave up 1 base, with 15 bases separating them. Germline V lookup: CDR1 SGHTA, CDR2 FQGNSA. CDR3 length: 15 residues. Full variable domain (outside the CDR3, taken from reference TRBV7-2 and TRBJ2-5): GAGVSQSPSNKVTEKGKDVELRCDPISGHTALYWYRQSLGQGLEFLIYFQGNSAPDKSGLPSDRFSAERTGGSVSTLTIQRTQQEDSAVYLCASRSRGCSQETQYFGPGTRLLVL.

This clonotype was picked up many times. V usage is TRBV2 and J usage is TRBJ1-5, with no clear D. Germline V gene lookup returns CDR1 SNHLY and CDR2 FYNNEI. The V end lost 3 bases, the J end lost 1 base, and 10 bases lay between the germline ends. There are 15 residues in the CDR3. The DNA for the CDR3 is TGTGCCAGCAGTGAGGGTTTGGGGAGCAATCAGCCCCAGCATTTT. This codes for CASSEGLGSNQPQHF.

In this sample, this clonotype turned up many times. This chain connects TRBV7-2 to TRBJ1-4; D is perhaps TRBD1 (6 bases). The CDR3 runs 14 residues. V lost 5 bases and J 5 bases, leaving 12 bases between the germline ends. Germline values: CDR1 SGHTA, CDR2 FQGNSA. The CDR3 DNA follows: TGTGCCAGCAGCGAAGACAGGTGGAATGAAAAACTGTTTTTT. Amino acid sequence: CASSEDRWNEKLFF.

A few counts support this clonotype. The chain has TRBV5-6 and TRBJ1-5; no clear D gene. This CDR3 is built from 15 residues. V was pared by 3 bases and J by 5 bases, with 15 bases between. CDR1 is SGHDT and CDR2 is YYEEEE in the germline V gene. The CDR3 loop is CASSYSPGPDQPQHF. CDR3 DNA sequence: TGTGCCAGCAGCTATTCACCTGGGCCGGATCAGCCCCAGCATTTT. Looking up the rest from reference TRBV5-6 and TRBJ1-5 gives the full variable domain: DAGVTQSPTHLIKTRGQQVTLRCSPKSGHDTVSWYQQALGQGPQFIFQYYEEEERQRGNFPDRFSGHQFPNYSSELNVNALLLGDSALYLCASSYSPGPDQPQHFGDGTRLSIL.

CDR3 coding DNA: TGTGCCAGCAGCTTCCAGTCCCCTCGGGAGTTCTTC. Its protein product is CASSFQSPREFF. The chain links TRBV2 to TRBJ2-1; D not certain. CDR3 length: 12 amino acids. Germline CDR1 reads SNHLY; CDR2 reads FYNNEI. The germline V and J ends were trimmed by 6 bases and 14 bases, with 17 bases remaining between them. Full variable domain (rest looked up from reference TRBV2 and TRBJ2-1): EPEVTQTPSHQVTQMGQEVILRCVPISNHLYFYWYRQILGQKVEFLVSFYNNEISEKSEIFDDQFSVERPDGSNFTLKIRSTKLEDSAMYFCASSFQSPREFFGPGTRLTVL.

CDR3 DNA sequence: TGTGCCAGCAGTTACCAGCAGGGTGGCAATCAGCCCCAGCATTTT. Amino acids: CASSYQQGGNQPQHF. This rearrangement joins TRBV6-5 to TRBJ1-5, with D tentatively TRBD1 (5 bases). The CDR3 is 15 residues long. In germline, CDR1 is MNHEY, CDR2 SVGAGI. The V and J ends lost 2 bases and 2 bases respectively, with 10 bases between them.

About this clonotype itself: Possible read error: a much larger clone is one base away. V usage is TRBV9 and J usage is TRBJ2-7; D might be TRBD1 (5 bases). The CDR3 spans 15 residues. Germline V gene lookup returns CDR1 SGDLS and CDR2 YYNGEE. Deletions cut 3 bases from V and 7 bases from J, with 20 bases between. CDR3 in DNA: TGTGCCAGCAGCGAAGGCAGGGTATCCTACAATGAGCAGTACTTC. This translates into CASSEGRVSYNEQYF.

This clonotype was counted ten times or more. V gene TRBV6-2 or TRBV6-3 combines with J gene TRBJ2-5; weak D call: TRBD1 (7 bases). Trimming removed 5 bases from V and 4 bases from J, with 14 bases in between. This CDR3 is built from 14 residues. The V gene's germline CDR1 is MNHEY and CDR2 SVGEGT. The CDR3 nucleotides read TGTGCCAGCAGTCCGACAGGGAGGTTAGAGACCCAGTACTTC. It codes for CASSPTGRLETQYF.

This clonotype was detected many times. The chain links TRBV20-1 to TRBJ2-5; D is undetermined. Germline assignment: CDR1 DFQATT and CDR2 SNEGSKA (reference sequence). Trimming cost V 6 bases and J 5 bases, with 16 bases left between them. This CDR3 spans 13 amino acids. CDR3 sequence: CSAVRHDRETQYF. Written as DNA, the CDR3 is TGCAGTGCCGTCCGCCACGACCGGGAGACCCAGTACTTC.